The present T cell receptor (beta chain) was sequenced within a study of T cell changes during pregnancy in multiple sclerosis. Measured with immunoSEQ multiplex PCR; TCRdb has only the in-frame clones, and not every one. Of roughly 50,000 clones in the sample, roughly 92% are singletons; the top ten hold 0.25%. The sequence was collected from a female donor with multiple sclerosis, enrolled in a pregnancy study. The sequencing used CD4+ T cells from peripheral blood mononuclear cells, collected in the third trimester of pregnancy.

The CDR3 DNA reads TGTGCCAGCAGTCGCGGAGGTTCAAACACTGAAGCTTTCTTT. It yields the protein CASSRGGSNTEAFF. This chain joins TRBV6-5 and TRBJ1-1; no clear D gene. CDR1 is MNHEY and CDR2 is SVGAGI in the germline V gene. The ends were cut back, 5 bases at V and 2 bases at J, with 12 bases in the middle. This CDR3 comprises 14 residues.